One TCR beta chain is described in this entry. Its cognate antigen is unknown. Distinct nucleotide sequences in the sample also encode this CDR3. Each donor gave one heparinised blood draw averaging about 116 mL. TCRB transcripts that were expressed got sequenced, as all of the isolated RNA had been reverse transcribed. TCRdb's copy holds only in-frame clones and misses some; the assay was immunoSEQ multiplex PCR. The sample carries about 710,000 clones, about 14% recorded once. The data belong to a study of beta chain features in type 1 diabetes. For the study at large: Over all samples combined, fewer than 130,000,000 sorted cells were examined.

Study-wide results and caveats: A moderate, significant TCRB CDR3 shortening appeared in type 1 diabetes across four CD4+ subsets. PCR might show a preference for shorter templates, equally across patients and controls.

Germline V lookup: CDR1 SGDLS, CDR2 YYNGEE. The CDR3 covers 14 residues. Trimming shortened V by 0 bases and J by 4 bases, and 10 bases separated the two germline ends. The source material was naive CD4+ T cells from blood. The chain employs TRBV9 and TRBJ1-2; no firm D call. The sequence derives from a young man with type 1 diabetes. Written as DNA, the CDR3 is TGTGCCAGCAGCGTAGTTGGGCAGTCCTATGGCTACACCTTC. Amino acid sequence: CASSVVGQSYGYTF.